A single sample gave rise to the 10 T cell receptor beta chains below, sequenced in a study of technical replicates of blood from a handful of donors. TCRdb's copy holds only in-frame clones and misses some; the assay was immunoSEQ multiplex PCR. The sample lists about 62,000 clones, roughly 86% occurring once. Sequencing input: PBMCs. All receptors come from a human donor in good health. Some clones in this sample may be carry-over from other donors' samples.

The CDR3 bases are TGTGCCAGCAGCCGGGGGACGGCGGGAGTGGAGGCCTACGAGCAGTACTTC. It codes for CASSRGTAGVEAYEQYF. This sequence joins TRBV5-6 and TRBJ2-7, with TRBD2 matching 7 bases. Germline lookup yields CDR1 SGHDT and CDR2 YYEEEE. J was trimmed by 2 bases and V by 4 bases; bases with no gene match: 15. The CDR3 is 17 residues long.

In its sample, this clone was seen once. In DNA form, the CDR3 reads TGCAGCGTTGAATTTGGGGGGGATAGGGGGAATTCACCCCTCCACTTT. Protein sequence: CSVEFGGDRGNSPLHF. This chain joins TRBV29-1 and TRBJ1-6; D is perhaps TRBD1 (6 bases). CDR3 length equals 16 residues. The germline V and J ends were trimmed by 2 bases and 7 bases, with 18 bases remaining between them. Germline CDR1 reads SQVTM; CDR2 reads ANQGSEA. The variable domain in full, with the rest retrieved from reference TRBV29-1 and TRBJ1-6, is SAVISQKPSRDICQRGTSLTIQCQVDSQVTMMFWYRQQPGQSLTLIATANQGSEATYESGFVIDKFPISRPNLTFSTLTVSNMSPEDSSIYLCSVEFGGDRGNSPLHFGNGTRLTVT.

This chain links TRBV18 with TRBJ2-2, with D possibly TRBD2 on 5 matching bases. The CDR3 extends over 13 amino acids. The V and J ends lost 2 bases and 9 bases respectively, with 10 bases between them. Germline loops: CDR1 KGHSH, CDR2 LQKENI. CDR3 residues: CASSPVPGRELFF. The CDR3 DNA sequence: TGTGCCAGCTCACCAGTGCCGGGAAGGGAGCTGTTTTTT.

The rearrangement links TRBV5-6 to TRBJ2-3; 11 bases map to TRBD2. The V gene's germline CDR1 is SGHDT and CDR2 YYEEEE. The CDR3 runs 16 residues. The ends lost 4 bases at V and 6 bases at J; junction bases unmatched: 10. CDR3 bases: TGTGCCAGCAGCGCAGGACTAGCGGGCCCCGCGGATACGCAGTATTTT. This codes for CASSAGLAGPADTQYF. The full variable domain, completed using reference TRBV5-6 and TRBJ2-3, is DAGVTQSPTHLIKTRGQQVTLRCSPKSGHDTVSWYQQALGQGPQFIFQYYEEEERQRGNFPDRFSGHQFPNYSSELNVNALLLGDSALYLCASSAGLAGPADTQYFGPGTRLTVL.

V gene TRBV5-8 combines with J gene TRBJ1-5; 7 bases align to TRBD1. Trimming cost V 2 bases and J 6 bases; bases outside gene matches: 11. The length of the CDR3 is 16 residues. Per germline, CDR1 SGHTS and CDR2 YDEGEE. CDR3 coding DNA: TGTGCCAGCAGCTTTGGTGGTGACAGGGTATTTCAGCCCCAGCATTTT. Translated, it gives CASSFGGDRVFQPQHF.

The chain uses TRBV6-5 and TRBJ1-6; no clear D gene. The CDR3 contains 15 residues. Germline-derived CDR1 and CDR2 are MNHEY and SVGAGI. Trimming took 0 bases from V and 6 from J, leaving 9 bases between them. For the CDR3, the DNA is TGTGCCAGCAGTTACTCACGGCGGGGTAATTCACCCCTCCACTTT. It translates to CASSYSRRGNSPLHF.

The J gene is TRBJ2-3, the V gene TRBV9, with a possible D match to TRBD2 (5 bases). Germline V lookup: CDR1 SGDLS, CDR2 YYNGEE. The V end was cut by 2 bases, the J end by 5 bases, with 15 bases between. This CDR3 spans 15 amino acids. The CDR3 here is CASSVGEGPGDTQYF. CDR3 nucleotide sequence: TGTGCCAGCAGCGTGGGTGAGGGCCCTGGAGATACGCAGTATTTT.

V usage is TRBV30 and J usage is TRBJ2-3, with D perhaps matching TRBD2 (5 bases). From germline, CDR1 is GTSNPN and CDR2 SVGIG (reference sequence). The CDR3 runs to 15 residues. The V and J ends lost 1 base and 2 bases respectively, with 13 bases between them. CDR3 residues: CAWSDLALSTDTQYF. CDR3 bases: TGTGCCTGGAGTGACCTAGCCCTGTCCACAGATACGCAGTATTTT. The full variable domain, with the rest looked up from reference TRBV30 and TRBJ2-3, is SQTIHQWPATLVQPVGSPLSLECTVEGTSNPNLYWYRQAAGRGLQLLFYSVGIGQISSEVPQNLSASRPQDRQFILSSKKLLLSDSGFYLCAWSDLALSTDTQYFGPGTRLTVL.

This sequence joins TRBV7-2 and TRBJ1-1; 9 nucleotides align to TRBD1. V shed 5 bases and J 7 bases; nucleotides not matched to a gene: 8. Germline loops: CDR1 SGHTA, CDR2 FQGNSA. This CDR3 is built from 14 residues. In nucleotides, the CDR3 is TGTGCCAGCAGCCTACAGGGGGCGCGAGGTGAAGCTTTCTTT. Translated, it gives CASSLQGARGEAFF. Based on the CDR3 plus reference TRBV7-2 and TRBJ1-1, the full variable domain is GAGVSQSPSNKVTEKGKDVELRCDPISGHTALYWYRQSLGQGLEFLIYFQGNSAPDKSGLPSDRFSAERTGGSVSTLTIQRTQQEDSAVYLCASSLQGARGEAFFGQGTRLTVV.

V usage is TRBV6-1 and J usage is TRBJ2-2; 7 bases fit TRBD2. The CDR3 loop spans 14 amino acids. Germline values: CDR1 MNHNS, CDR2 SASEGT. V lost 6 bases, J lost 8 bases, and 9 bases stayed unmatched. Here the CDR3 reads CASSRDYEWGELFF. The CDR3 DNA follows: TGTGCCAGCAGCAGGGACTATGAGTGGGGGGAGCTGTTTTTT.